This T cell receptor (beta chain) was profiled in a study of CD8+CD57+ T cells in acquired aplastic anemia. Researchers used genomic DNA as the template to profile TCR beta VDJ and CDR3. TCRdb independently ran MiXCR on the reads; one entry per CDR3 protein. The table records about 180,000 distinct CDR3 sequences, roughly three fifths of them present only once. Looked up from germline, CDR1 is SGHDN and CDR2 is FVKESK. The CDR3 extends over 15 amino acids. Trimming stripped 1 base from V and 4 bases from J, with 13 bases between. All sequencing subjects had displayed CD8+CD57+ cell expansion on flow cytometry.

This TCR was recovered from a human donor with aplastic anemia. The chain is built from TRBV14 and TRBJ1-2; TRBD1 is a possible D gene (6 bases). Sequenced input: sorted CD4+, CD8+, or CD8+CD57+ T cells (not recorded which) from PBMCs. Here the CDR3 DNA reads TGTGCCAGCAGCCAAGTACGGGGGCAGGTCTATGGCTACACCTTC. As protein: CASSQVRGQVYGYTF. The whole variable domain, remainder taken from reference TRBV14 and TRBJ1-2, is EAGVTQFPSHSVIEKGQTVTLRCDPISGHDNLYWYRRVMGKEIKFLLHFVKESKQDESGMPNNRFLAERTGGTYSTLKVQPAELEDSGVYFCASSQVRGQVYGYTFGSGTRLTVV.